These 19 T cell receptor beta chains originate from one sample sequenced in a study of molecular identifiers for immune sequencing clone quantification. Using its own MiXCR run on the PCR reads, TCRdb lists one record per CDR3 protein. This sample carries more than 250,000 distinct CDR3 sequences, 20% to 25% of them seen once, and the ten largest clones take 0.81%. Sequences were obtained from naive CD8+ T cells from blood, with Jurkat cell RNA spiked in. This sample's subset: FACS-sorted CD8+CD4-CCR7+CD45RA+ naive T cells. The receptors here all came from a human donor in good health. Some libraries in this study had Jurkat cell RNA spiked in.

The CDR3 reads CATSDSTGVGTDTQYF. In nucleotides, the CDR3 is TGTGCCACCAGTGATTCAACGGGAGTCGGTACAGATACGCAGTATTTT. The chain links TRBV24-1 to TRBJ2-3; TRBD2 is a possible D gene (6 bases). V was pared by 2 bases and J by 3 bases, with 14 bases between. The CDR3 covers 16 residues. Germline CDR1 reads KGHDR; CDR2 reads SFDVKD.

Concerning this clonotype itself: A read error may explain this, as a much larger clone is one base away. This chain links TRBV12-5 with TRBJ2-7; D might be TRBD1 (6 bases). Germline CDR1 is LGHNT and CDR2 is FRNRAP. The CDR3 has 18 amino acids. In DNA, the CDR3 is TGTGCTAGAGGTTTGCGTGTCGTCTCAGGGGAAGGCTCCTACGAGCAGTACTTC. Translating gives CARGLRVVSGEGSYEQYF.

A note on this clonotype: A read error may be the cause here, since a much bigger clone is one base away. The CDR3 does not end in the conserved phenylalanine or tryptophan, so this is likely a read error. The chain joins TRBV7-2 to TRBJ2-1; 11 bases fit TRBD1. V gave up 4 bases and J gave up 8 bases; unmatched junction bases: 7. This CDR3 is 15 amino acids long. Germline V gene data show CDR1 as SGHTA and CDR2 as FQGNSA. The chain's CDR3 is CASSSGTGGVYEQFS. The CDR3 DNA reads TGTGCCAGCAGCTCCGGGACAGGGGGTGTCTATGAGCAGTTCTCC.

CDR3 DNA: TGTGCCAGCAGCTTCAACAGCCCGTATCTATCCGGGGAGCTGTTTTTT. Translating gives CASSFNSPYLSGELFF. The chain employs TRBV11-2 and TRBJ2-2; D not certain. This CDR3 comprises 16 residues. CDR1 and CDR2 (germline): SGHAT, FQNNGV. V was trimmed by 3 bases and J by 6 bases, leaving 17 bases between them.

This clonotype was found many times. The genes are TRBV4-3 and TRBJ1-2, with 8 bases that match TRBD1. The J segment lost 4 bases and the V segment lost 1 base, leaving 8 bases of the junction unmatched. The CDR3 extends over 16 amino acids. Germline assignment: CDR1 LGHNA and CDR2 YSLEER. CDR3 protein: CASSQGGTGYLYGYTF. In DNA, the CDR3 is TGCGCCAGCAGCCAAGGCGGGACAGGTTATCTCTATGGCTACACCTTC.

This clonotype was found once. This chain connects TRBV12-2 to TRBJ1-1. TRBV12-2 is noted as a pseudogene. The CDR3 consists of 17 residues. The DNA for the CDR3 is TGTGCAAGTCGCTTAGCGCAAAGATTTATTAGGTTATTACTGGCTTTCTTT. Translation gives CASRLAQRFIRLLLAFF.

Of note for this clonotype: This may be a read error: a much more frequent sequence differs by one nucleotide. This chain links TRBV28 with TRBJ2-4; 9 bases align to TRBD1. The CDR3 is made up of 14 amino acids. Germline-derived CDR1 and CDR2 are MDHEN and SYDVKM. The CDR3 reads CASSFLDRGNTQYF. For the CDR3, the DNA is TGTGCCAGCAGTTTTCTGGACAGGGGAAACACTCAGTACTTC.

This clonotype was observed at least ten times. The rearrangement joins TRBV9 to TRBJ2-1, with D perhaps matching TRBD2 (5 bases). CDR3 size: 15 residues. From germline, CDR1 is SGDLS and CDR2 YYNGEE. Trimming took 1 base from V and 1 from J, leaving 9 bases between them. CDR3 nucleotide sequence: TGTGCCAGCAGCGTATGGGAGAATTCCTACAATGAGCAGTTCTTC. As protein: CASSVWENSYNEQFF.

The gene calls are TRBV7-6 and TRBJ1-5; weak D call: TRBD1 (5 bases). Germline-derived CDR1 and CDR2 are SGHVS and FNYEAQ. CDR3 length: 16 residues. The germline V and J ends were trimmed by 5 bases and 0 bases, with 14 bases remaining between them. CDR3 DNA: TGTGCCAGCAGCCCGGGACGGGCCTATAGCAATCAGCCCCAGCATTTT. It translates to CASSPGRAYSNQPQHF.

At least ten counts were recorded for this clonotype. The chain employs TRBV20-1 and TRBJ2-2, with 8 bases identical to TRBD1. This CDR3 is 15 amino acids long. V was pared by 1 base and J by 7 bases, with 8 bases of the junction left unmatched. Germline V gene lookup returns CDR1 DFQATT and CDR2 SNEGSKA (reference sequence). CDR3 loop: CSARARTGLDGELFF. The CDR3, as DNA: TGCAGTGCTAGAGCAAGGACAGGGCTCGACGGGGAGCTGTTTTTT.

This clonotype occurred many times. One junction end disagrees with the germline gene, perhaps due to a read error. The chain links TRBV6-5 to TRBJ1-3; TRBD1 matches at 9 bases. The CDR3 length is 19 residues. In germline, CDR1 is MNHEY, CDR2 SVGAGI. Here the CDR3 reads CASSDSRDRAQSSGNTIYF. The CDR3 DNA follows: TGTGCCAGCAGTGACTCCCGGGACAGGGCCCAGAGCTCTGGAAACACCATATATTTT.

The chain carries TRBV11-3 and TRBJ2-5; 7 bases match TRBD1. Germline-derived CDR1 and CDR2 are SGHNT and YENEEA. The CDR3 runs to 13 residues. Unmatched junction bases numbered 2, after V lost 5 bases and J lost 2 bases. The CDR3 spells CASSVRGQETQYF. As DNA, the CDR3 is TGTGCCAGCAGCGTCAGGGGGCAAGAGACCCAGTACTTC.

The chain couples TRBV12-5 to TRBJ2-7; tentative D call: TRBD2 (6 bases). CDR3 length equals 13 residues. Germline lookup yields CDR1 LGHNT and CDR2 FRNRAP. Trimming cost V 10 bases and J 2 bases, with 15 bases left between them. The CDR3 nucleotides read TGTGCTACGGAGGGAGATTTTACCTACGAGCAGTACTTC. Encoded protein: CATEGDFTYEQYF. The full variable domain, in which reference TRBV12-5 and TRBJ2-7 provide the parts outside the CDR3, is DARVTQTPRHKVTEMGQEVTMRCQPILGHNTVFWYRQTMMQGLELLAYFRNRAPLDDSGMPKDRFSAEMPDATLATLKIQPSEPRDSAVYFCATEGDFTYEQYFGPGTRLTVT.

At least ten counts were recorded for this clonotype. The V and J genes are TRBV24-1 and TRBJ2-3; D is undetermined. The CDR3 covers 12 residues. Germline V gene data show CDR1 as KGHDR and CDR2 as SFDVKD. Trimming shortened V by 2 bases and J by 5 bases, and 4 bases separated the two germline ends. The DNA for the CDR3 is TGTGCCACCAGTGATTCTATAGATACGCAGTATTTT. Protein: CATSDSIDTQYF.

This clonotype was seen repeatedly, ten times or more. The rearrangement joins TRBV4-3 to TRBJ2-7; D gene uncertain. Germline CDR1 and CDR2: LGHNA and YSLEER. This CDR3 is 13 amino acids long. V was pared by 4 bases and J by 6 bases, with 13 bases between. CDR3 protein: CASSPRKWGEQYF. DNA for the CDR3: TGCGCCAGCAGCCCAAGAAAATGGGGCGAGCAGTACTTC.

This clonotype was seen repeatedly, ten times or more. The chain joins TRBV28 to TRBJ1-1; 12 bases line up with TRBD1. With 5 bases clipped from V and 5 bases from J, the junction kept 6 bases outside the gene matches. The CDR3 length is 15 residues. Per the germline V gene, CDR1 is MDHEN and CDR2 is SYDVKM. The CDR3 region has the DNA TGTGCCAGCAGTGCCCGGGACAGGGGGCGGACTGAAGCTTTCTTT. Residues: CASSARDRGRTEAFF.

This clonotype showed up many times. The chain joins TRBV4-3 to TRBJ1-3, with D perhaps TRBD1 (6 bases). CDR1 is LGHNA, CDR2 YSLEER, per germline. This CDR3 has 15 residues. V was trimmed by 4 bases and J by 0 bases, leaving 10 bases between them. CDR3 amino acids: CASSRDKSSGNTIYF. The CDR3 DNA reads as TGCGCCAGCAGCCGGGACAAGAGCTCTGGAAACACCATATATTTT.

Worth noting for this clonotype: Given a much more abundant clone one base away, this may be a read error. The chain employs TRBV9 and TRBJ1-1; D not certain. This CDR3 is 14 amino acids long. Germline CDR1 and CDR2: SGDLS and YYNGEE. The CDR3 DNA reads TGTGGCAGCAGCGTAGAGGCCCTGAACACTGAAGCTTTCTTT. Amino acid sequence: CGSSVEALNTEAFF.

The chain uses TRBV30 and TRBJ1-1; unclear D gene. Deletions cut 0 bases from V and 7 bases from J, with 12 bases between. CDR3 length: 13 amino acids. Germline V lookup: CDR1 GTSNPN, CDR2 SVGIG (reference sequence). CDR3 amino acids: CAWSVTEGSEAFF. CDR3 DNA: TGTGCCTGGAGTGTTACCGAGGGTAGTGAAGCTTTCTTT.